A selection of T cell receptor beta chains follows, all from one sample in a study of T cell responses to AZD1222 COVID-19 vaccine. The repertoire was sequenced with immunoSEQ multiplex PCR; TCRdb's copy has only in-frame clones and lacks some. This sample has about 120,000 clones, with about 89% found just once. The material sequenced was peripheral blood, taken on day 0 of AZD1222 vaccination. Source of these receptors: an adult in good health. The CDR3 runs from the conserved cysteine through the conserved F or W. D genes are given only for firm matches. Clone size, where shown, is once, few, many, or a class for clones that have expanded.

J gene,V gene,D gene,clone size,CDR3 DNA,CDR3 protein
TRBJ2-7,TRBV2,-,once,TGTGCCAGCAGAGAAGGGAGGCAGGGTTTCTACGAGCAGTACTTC,CASREGRQGFYEQYF
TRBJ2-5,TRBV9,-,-,TGTGCCAGCTCCGGAGGCGAGTACCAAGAGACCCAGTACTTC,CASSGGEYQETQYF
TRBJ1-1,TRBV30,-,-,TGTGCCTGGAGTAGGGGGATTGAAGCTTTCTTT,CAWSRGIEAFF
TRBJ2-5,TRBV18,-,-,TGTGCCAGCTCACCTTTGGGTGCTGGAGGGGAGACCCAGTACTTC,CASSPLGAGGETQYF
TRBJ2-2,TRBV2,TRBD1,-,TGTGCCAGCAGGAAGACAGGGGCGGACACCGGGGAGCTGTTTTTT,CASRKTGADTGELFF
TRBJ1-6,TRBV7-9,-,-,TGTGCCAGCAGCTTAGACGGTTCCTATAATTCACCCCTCCACTTT,CASSLDGSYNSPLHF
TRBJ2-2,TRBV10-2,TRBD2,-,TGCGCCAGCGTCCCGGGACTAGGCGGGGAGCTGTTTTTT,CASVPGLGGELFF
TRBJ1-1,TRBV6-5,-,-,TGTGCCAGCAGCCGGGCGGGTAGTTCTGAAGCTTTCTTT,CASSRAGSSEAFF
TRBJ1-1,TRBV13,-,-,TGTGCCAGCAGCTTAACATCCCCTGAAGCTTTCTTT,CASSLTSPEAFF
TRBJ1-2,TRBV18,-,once,TGTGCCAGCTCGATAACACGACAGACCAATGGCTACACCTTC,CASSITRQTNGYTF
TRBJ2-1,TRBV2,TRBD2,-,TGTGCCAGCAGTGAGAGGACTAGCTCGCAGTTCTTC,CASSERTSSQFF
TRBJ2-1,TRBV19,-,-,TGTGCCAGTAGTATAGGCACTTACAATGAGCAGTTCTTC,CASSIGTYNEQFF
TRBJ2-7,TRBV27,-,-,TGTGCCAGCAGTAGGACAAGAACTTCCTACGAGCAGTACTTC,CASSRTRTSYEQYF
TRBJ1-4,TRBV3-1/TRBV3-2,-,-,TGTGCCAGCAGCCACCGAAGGGGGGGAGTTGAAAAACTGTTTTTT,CASSHRRGGVEKLFF
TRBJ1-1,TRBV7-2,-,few,TGTGCCAGCAGCTTAGTAGGGGGGTGGACTGAAGCTTTCTTT,CASSLVGGWTEAFF
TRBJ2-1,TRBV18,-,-,TGTGCCAGCTCACCTCAGGGGACTTACAATGAGCAGTTCTTC,CASSPQGTYNEQFF
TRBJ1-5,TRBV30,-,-,TGTGCCTGGAGTGTACTCTGGGGTAGCAATCAGCCCCAGCATTTT,CAWSVLWGSNQPQHF
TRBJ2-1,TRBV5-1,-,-,TGCGCCAGCACCCCCGGAGGGGGCAGCGGGAGCAGCTCCTACAATGAGCAGTTCTTC,CASTPGGGSGSSSYNEQFF
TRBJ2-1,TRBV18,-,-,TGTGCCAGCTCACCACAATCTGAGCGAATGTGGCAGTTCTTC,CASSPQSERMWQFF
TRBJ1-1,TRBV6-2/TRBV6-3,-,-,TGTGCCAGCAGTTACTCGACAGGCGGCGAAGCTTTCTTT,CASSYSTGGEAFF
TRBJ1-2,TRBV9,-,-,TGTGCCAGCAGCCCCTCAATCCAGAATAACTATGGCTACACCTTC,CASSPSIQNNYGYTF
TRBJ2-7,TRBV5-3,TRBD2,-,TGTGCCAGAAGCTTGGGGAGGCGGGAGGGCAAATACGAGCAGTACTTC,CARSLGRREGKYEQYF
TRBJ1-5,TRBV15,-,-,TGTGCCACCAGCAGAGATAAAGGACTCAATCAGCCCCAGCATTTT,CATSRDKGLNQPQHF
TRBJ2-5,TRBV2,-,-,TGTGCCAGCAGTGAGGGGGGACTTACCACCCAGTACTTC,CASSEGGLTTQYF
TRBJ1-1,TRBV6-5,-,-,TGTGCCAGCAGTTACGCAGGGAACACTGAAGCTTTCTTT,CASSYAGNTEAFF
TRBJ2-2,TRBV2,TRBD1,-,TGTGCCAGCAGGGTTGGACAGGAGATCAGGGAGCTGTTTTTT,CASRVGQEIRELFF
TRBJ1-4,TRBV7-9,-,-,TGTGCCAGCAGTACCCTCGGGGGGTCTAATGAAAAACTGTTTTTT,CASSTLGGSNEKLFF
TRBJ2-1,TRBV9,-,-,TGTGCCAGCAGCACTCAGGGTTTGAGGGTCTCCAATGAGCAGTTCTTC,CASSTQGLRVSNEQFF
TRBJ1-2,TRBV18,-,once,TGTGCCAGCTCGGGAGGAAGTGGTGGCTACACCTTC,CASSGGSGGYTF
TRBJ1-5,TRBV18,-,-,TGTGCCAGCTCTGAGCTCTCGCATCAGCCCCAGCATTTT,CASSELSHQPQHF
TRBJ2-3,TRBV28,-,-,TGTGCCAGCACGCCCTCACTGGACGGGACAGATACGCAGTATTTT,CASTPSLDGTDTQYF
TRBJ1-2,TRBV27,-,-,TGTGCCAGCAGTGGCCGGCAGGACATCGGCTATGGCTACACCTTC,CASSGRQDIGYGYTF
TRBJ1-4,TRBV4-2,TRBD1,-,TGTGCCAGCAGCCAAGATCCCGCAAGGGGGCGGAATGAAAAACTGTTTTTT,CASSQDPARGRNEKLFF
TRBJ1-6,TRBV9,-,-,TGTGCCAGCAGCCCACGCGCAGGGTTGAGCAATTCACCCCTCCACTTT,CASSPRAGLSNSPLHF
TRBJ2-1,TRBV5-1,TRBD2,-,TGCGCCAGCAGCTTGGGGTACGGGACTAGCGGAGTTAAGCAGTTCTTC,CASSLGYGTSGVKQFF
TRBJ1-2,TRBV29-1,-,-,TGCAGCGCAAACGGGGCCCCCGTCAACTATGGCTACACCTTC,CSANGAPVNYGYTF
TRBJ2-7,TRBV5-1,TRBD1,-,TGCGCCAGCAGCGTACAGGGGGGAGTGCACGAGCAGTACTTC,CASSVQGGVHEQYF
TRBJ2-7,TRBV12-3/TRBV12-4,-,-,TGTGCCAGCAGTCACGGACTATACGAGCAGTACTTC,CASSHGLYEQYF
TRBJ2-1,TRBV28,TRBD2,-,TGTGCCAGCAGGGAGGTAGCGGGACTCAATGAGCAGTTCTTC,CASREVAGLNEQFF
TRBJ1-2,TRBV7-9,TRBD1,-,TGTGCCAGCAGCTCCGGGACAGGGGGCGCGACGGGCTACACCTTC,CASSSGTGGATGYTF
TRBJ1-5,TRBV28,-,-,TGTGCCAGCAGTCATCAGATGAGCAATCAGCCCCAGCATTTT,CASSHQMSNQPQHF
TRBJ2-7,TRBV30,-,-,TGTGCCTGGAAAGTTCGGGGGAGTGGGGCCTACGAGCAGTACTTC,CAWKVRGSGAYEQYF
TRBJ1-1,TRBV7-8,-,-,TGTGCCAGCAGCCCACCATCCCGGAACACTGAAGCTTTCTTT,CASSPPSRNTEAFF
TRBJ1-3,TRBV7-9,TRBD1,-,TGTGCCAGCAGCTTATTCGAGGGACAGGGGTTAAGAAACACCATATATTTT,CASSLFEGQGLRNTIYF
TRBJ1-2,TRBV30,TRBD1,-,TGTGCCTGGCAGGGGCAGGGGGCGCGTCCCCTCAATGGCTACACCTTC,CAWQGQGARPLNGYTF
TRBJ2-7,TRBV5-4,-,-,TGTGCCAGCAGCTCCGCCACCTACGAGCAGTACTTC,CASSSATYEQYF
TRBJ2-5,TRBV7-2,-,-,TGTGCCAGCAGCTTAGCGCTGACGACACCGTGGGGTGTAGAGACCCAGTACTTC,CASSLALTTPWGVETQYF
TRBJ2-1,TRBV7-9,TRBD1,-,TGTGCCAGCAGCCAGACAGGGAATGAGCAGTTCTTC,CASSQTGNEQFF
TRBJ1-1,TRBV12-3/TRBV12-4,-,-,TGTGCCAGCAGTTTTGGTGGGCCGGCTTTCTTT,CASSFGGPAFF
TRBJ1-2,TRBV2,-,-,TGTGCCAGCAGGGGGGCTGATGGCTACACCTTC,CASRGADGYTF
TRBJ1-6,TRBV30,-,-,TGTGCCTGGAAAGGGAGCTCCTATAATTCACCCCTCCACTTT,CAWKGSSYNSPLHF
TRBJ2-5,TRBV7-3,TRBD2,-,TGTGCCAGCAGCTTAATACTAGCGGGAGAAGAGACCCAGTACTTC,CASSLILAGEETQYF
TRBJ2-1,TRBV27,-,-,TGTGCCAGCAGTTTATTAAGCAGCTACAATGAGCAGTTCTTC,CASSLLSSYNEQFF